This section outlines one T cell receptor beta chain sequence together with its context. Its antigen is not known. The data were obtained in a study of cytomegalovirus exposure and HLA in healthy donors. The primer mix had 60 Vbeta and 13 Jbeta primers. Assay used: immunoSEQ multiplex PCR; TCRdb lists only in-frame clones, some missing. The sample lists 270,000 or so clones, around 86% occurring once. Points from the study as a whole: A missense DCLRE1C variant was associated with V- and J-gene trimming of TCR beta chains in a later analysis, and an independent cohort replicated the association.

The germline V gene has CDR1 SNHLY and CDR2 FYNNEI. V lost 7 bases to trimming and J lost 3 bases; unmatched junction nucleotides: 5. The CDR3 has 15 residues. The specimen was PBMCs. The chain joins TRBV2 to TRBJ2-3; TRBD2 aligns across 12 bases. This receptor was identified in a man aged 40-50 years in good health and CMV-seropositive. The CDR3 region is CASKPTSGGTDTQYF. In DNA, the CDR3 is TGTGCCAGCAAGCCCACTAGCGGGGGGACAGATACGCAGTATTTT.